In this sample, the clone carrying this TCR beta chain turned up a few times. What it binds is not known. This record comes from a study of human T cells and chemical hapten exposure. Study conclusions and caveats: Expanded TCRs were compared with controls, and the expanded TCRs formed significantly more large CDR3 similarity clusters. Donors had alopecia, so their immune response may differ from healthy people's.

TCRdb fed the RACE reads into MiXCR, producing one record per CDR3 protein. The profile covers some 250,000 distinct CDR3 sequences, with 7.5% to 9% appearing a single time and roughly 1.2% taken by the ten largest. V shed 0 bases and J shed 10 bases, with 10 bases lying between them. Germline loops: CDR1 SGHRS, CDR2 YFSETQ. This CDR3 has 13 residues. Regarding time point: pre-sensitization, week 0. Treatment described: therapeutic diphenylcyclopropenone sensitization with weekly scalp DPC. The clonotype comes from a young man with alopecia areata. Some clones in this sample may be carry-over from other donors' samples. The sample here was whole blood, taken in connection with sensitization to the hapten diphenylcyclopropenone (DPC). J is TRBJ2-2 and V is TRBV5-1; D gene ambiguous. The CDR3 nucleotides read TGCGCCAGCAGCTTGGCGGGCCTTGAGGAGCTGTTTTTT. This translates into CASSLAGLEELFF.